Sequencing of this T cell receptor beta chain was carried out in a study of T-cell reconstitution after alpha-beta-depleted transplantation in children. The TCRbeta library incorporated unique molecular identifiers. Using its own MiXCR run on the PCR reads, TCRdb lists one record per CDR3 protein. The sample includes 90,000 to 130,000 distinct CDR3 sequences, over 9% of them seen just once. The sample consisted of PBMCs, taken before TCRalphabeta/CD19-depleted stem cell transplant. The sequence derives from a boy between 2 and 10 years old with acute lymphoblastic leukemia, due to receive a stem cell transplant.

CDR3 nucleotides: TGTGCCAGCAGCCCAAAGCAGCCCGGGACTACCGTTGGCCGGGAGCTGTTTTTT. This encodes CASSPKQPGTTVGRELFF. The rearrangement uses TRBV11-2 and TRBJ2-2; TRBD2 matches at 7 bases. V was clipped by 5 bases and J by 9 bases; unmatched bases: 21. The CDR3 extends over 18 amino acids. CDR1 SGHAT and CDR2 FQNNGV come from the germline V gene.